What follows describes a single TCR beta chain. The CDR3 totals 14 residues. Deletions cut 0 bases from V and 14 bases from J, with 17 bases between. This entry belongs to a study of regulatory T cells in long-lasting Graves disease. Overall study: Antithyroid drugs had been given to newly diagnosed Graves' patients for under 3 months.

In building TCR beta libraries, iRepertoire HTBI primers were used together with Arm-PCR of CDR3 regions. TCRdb ran MiXCR on the multiplex PCR reads and lists one entry per CDR3 protein. Of 350,000 to 550,000 distinct CDR3 sequences in the sample, roughly 15% were seen once. The sample's time point: newly diagnosed GD, antithyroid drugs for less than 3 months. Making the TCR library involved RNA that had been extracted from PBMCs. This same sample was also taken into another study, of T cells in Graves' hyperthyroidism and ophthalmopathy. Turning to that study: Those with hyperthyroidism were 18 to 65 years old, newly diagnosed, and ill for under 2 months.

The specimen comprised peripheral blood mononuclear cells (PBMCs), sampled at new diagnosis, from a patient treated with antithyroid drugs. This TCR was sampled from a woman younger than 35 with Graves disease. The chain joins TRBV12-3 or TRBV12-4 to TRBJ2-1, with TRBD1 as a possible D gene (7 bases). This CDR3 is CASSLAGRGRTKFF. The CDR3 DNA is TGTGCCAGCAGTTTAGCTGGCAGGGGGAGGACTAAGTTCTTC.